These 11 T cell receptor beta chains share one sample of origin, sequenced in a study of control samples from healthy donors and cancer patients. The assay was immunoSEQ multiplex PCR, and TCRdb's table has in-frame clones only and misses some. In the table there are fewer than 85,000 clones, 89% of which are singletons. The specimen sequenced was blood. The receptors come from a man in his forties or fifties in good health.

This chain joins TRBV18 and TRBJ1-1, with 10 nucleotides matching TRBD1. This CDR3 region has 17 residues. J was trimmed by 1 base and V by 5 bases; bases with no gene match: 10. Germline-derived CDR1 and CDR2 are KGHSH and LQKENI. The CDR3 region is CASSRVPGQGWNTEAFF. CDR3 in DNA: TGTGCCAGCTCAAGAGTCCCGGGACAGGGGTGGAACACTGAAGCTTTCTTT.

This clone was seen once. CDR3 sequence (DNA): TGTGCCAGTATCCCAAAAGGCCAAAAAATGAACACTGAAGCTTTCTTT. Its protein is CASIPKGQKMNTEAFF. The chain recombines TRBV19 with TRBJ1-1; D gene unclear. Trimming took 7 bases from V and 0 from J, leaving 18 bases between them. This CDR3 contains 16 residues. CDR1 and CDR2 from the germline V gene are LNHDA and SQIVND (reference sequence).

This clone was observed a handful of times. This sequence joins TRBV30 and TRBJ1-3, with TRBD1 as a possible D gene (5 bases). The V gene lost 2 bases and the J gene lost 4 bases, with 15 bases spanning the gap. In germline, CDR1 is GTSNPN, CDR2 SVGIG (reference sequence). There are 15 residues in the CDR3. The CDR3 DNA reads as TGTGCCTGGAGTCAGGACAAGAACCACGGAAACACCATATATTTT. As protein: CAWSQDKNHGNTIYF.

This clone appeared once. This chain joins TRBV7-2 and TRBJ2-7; TRBD2 matches 14 bases. CDR1 SGHTA and CDR2 FQGNSA come from the germline V gene. The CDR3 contains 16 residues. Trimming took 8 bases from V and 6 from J; bases not matched to a gene: 12. The CDR3 loop reads CASAWRLAGGPSEQYF. The CDR3, as DNA: TGTGCCAGCGCCTGGAGACTAGCGGGGGGGCCGAGCGAGCAGTACTTC.

As to this clone: Different DNA sequences within this sample yield the same CDR3. V usage is TRBV5-1 and J usage is TRBJ2-3; perhaps TRBD1 as D (7 bases). Trimming removed 0 bases at V and 1 base at J, with 9 bases between. Germline-derived CDR1 and CDR2 are SGHRS and YFSETQ. The CDR3 spans 15 residues. The CDR3 is CASSLGRGGTDTQYF. For the CDR3, the DNA is TGCGCCAGCAGCTTGGGCAGGGGGGGCACAGATACGCAGTATTTT.

This chain links TRBV24-1 with TRBJ1-2; 9 bases fit TRBD1. This CDR3 is built from 14 residues. CDR1 KGHDR and CDR2 SFDVKD come from the germline V gene. With 3 bases clipped from V and 5 bases from J, the junction kept 3 bases outside the gene matches. CDR3 nucleotide sequence: TGTGCCACCAGTGATCATGGACAGGGGTATGGCTACACCTTC. The encoded protein is CATSDHGQGYGYTF.

V is TRBV7-9 and J is TRBJ1-3, with TRBD1 as a possible D gene (6 bases). Looked up from germline, CDR1 is SEHNR and CDR2 is FQNEAQ (reference sequence). V lost 1 base, J lost 4 bases, and 14 bases lay in between. There are 16 residues in the CDR3. The DNA for the CDR3 is TGTGCCAGCAGCTTAGAGGTGCGCAGGGGAGGAAACACCATATATTTT. Encoded protein: CASSLEVRRGGNTIYF.

The J gene is TRBJ1-2, the V gene TRBV9, with 9 bases fitting TRBD1. The CDR3 length is 14 residues. J lost 4 bases, V lost 3 bases, and 4 bases had no gene match. Looked up from germline, CDR1 is SGDLS and CDR2 is YYNGEE. The chain's CDR3 is CASSAMTGGYGYTF. CDR3 coding DNA: TGTGCCAGCAGCGCGATGACAGGGGGCTATGGCTACACCTTC.

The chain joins TRBV5-1 to TRBJ1-2, with D uncertain. Deletions cut 3 bases from V and 4 bases from J, with 10 bases between. Germline CDR1 and CDR2: SGHRS and YFSETQ. The CDR3 has 13 amino acids. The CDR3 region has the DNA TGCGCCAGCAGCTCTACCTCCAGCTATGGCTACACCTTC. Protein: CASSSTSSYGYTF.

The chain joins TRBV30 to TRBJ2-3; 7 bases map to TRBD2. The CDR3 sequence is 13 residues long. Trimming removed 5 bases from V and 0 bases from J; junction bases left unmatched: 2. Germline assignment: CDR1 GTSNPN and CDR2 SVGIG (reference sequence). The CDR3 bases are TGTGCCTGGGCGGGGGTTAGCACAGATACGCAGTATTTT. Protein product: CAWAGVSTDTQYF.

The chain combines TRBV2 with TRBJ1-2; no clear D gene. Germline CDR1 and CDR2: SNHLY and FYNNEI. V lost 3 bases, J lost 0 bases, and 11 bases lay in between. This CDR3 comprises 15 residues. The CDR3 DNA reads as TGTGCCAGCAGTGAGCGGGCAAGACCTAACTATGGCTACACCTTC. Translated, it gives CASSERARPNYGYTF.